A selection of T cell receptor beta chains follows, all from one sample in a study of siplizumab effects on memory and regulatory T cells. The assay was immunoSEQ multiplex PCR, and TCRdb's table has in-frame clones only and misses some. The table shows some 88,000 clones, with about 87% occurring only once. The specimen sequenced was CD4+ T cells sorted from blood. The receptors were gathered from a human donor in good health. Both conserved end residues are part of each CDR3. D genes are given only for firm matches. The size of a clone is reported for some rows only, either as once, few or many, or as a class for expanded clones.

V: TRBV27
D: .
size: .
J: TRBJ1-5
CDR3: CASSLSGIQPQHF
DNA: TGTGCCAGCAGTTTGAGCGGAATCCAGCCCCAGCATTTT

V: TRBV5-4
D: .
size: .
J: TRBJ1-1
CDR3: CASSLTGRNTEAFF
DNA: TGTGCCAGCAGCTTGACAGGACGTAACACTGAAGCTTTCTTT

V: TRBV5-1
D: TRBD2
size: .
J: TRBJ2-1
CDR3: CASNRLAGSDNEQFF
DNA: TGCGCCAGCAACCGACTAGCGGGAAGCGACAATGAGCAGTTCTTC

V: TRBV28
D: .
size: .
J: TRBJ1-5
CDR3: CASSLFLAETYSNQPQHF
DNA: TGTGCCAGCAGTTTATTTTTGGCCGAGACATATAGCAATCAGCCCCAGCATTTT

V: TRBV28
D: TRBD1
size: .
J: TRBJ2-3
CDR3: CASSQWGQPSSTDTQYF
DNA: TGTGCCAGCAGTCAATGGGGACAGCCTTCTAGCACAGATACGCAGTATTTT

V: TRBV7-9
D: TRBD2
size: .
J: TRBJ2-6
CDR3: CASRPGGGRFGANVLTF
DNA: TGTGCCAGCCGCCCGGGAGGCGGGAGGTTTGGGGCCAACGTCCTGACTTTC

V: TRBV18
D: .
size: .
J: TRBJ1-2
CDR3: CASSPRTDKNYGYTF
DNA: TGTGCCAGCTCACCTCGGACAGACAAAAACTATGGCTACACCTTC

V: TRBV4-2
D: TRBD1
size: .
J: TRBJ1-1
CDR3: CASSRGQGAMTEAFF
DNA: TGTGCCAGCAGCCGAGGACAGGGGGCAATGACTGAAGCTTTCTTT

V: TRBV28
D: TRBD2
size: .
J: TRBJ2-3
CDR3: CASSRPSGSWYF
DNA: TGTGCCAGCAGCCGACCTAGCGGGAGCTGGTATTTT

V: TRBV10-2
D: .
size: .
J: TRBJ2-5
CDR3: CASSDGNPETQYF
DNA: TGCGCCAGCAGTGACGGGAACCCAGAGACCCAGTACTTC

V: TRBV5-8
D: .
size: .
J: TRBJ2-2
CDR3: CASSLAWGPANTGELFF
DNA: TGTGCCAGCAGCTTGGCCTGGGGACCCGCGAACACCGGGGAGCTGTTTTTT

V: TRBV14
D: .
size: .
J: TRBJ2-1
CDR3: CASSQGGGVTGHNEQFF
DNA: TGTGCCAGCAGCCAAGGTGGAGGGGTAACGGGGCACAATGAGCAGTTCTTC

V: TRBV11-3
D: TRBD2
size: .
J: TRBJ2-2
CDR3: CASSPGLAGGTGELFF
DNA: TGTGCCAGCAGCCCCGGACTAGCGGGAGGGACCGGGGAGCTGTTTTTT

V: TRBV7-3
D: .
size: .
J: TRBJ1-1
CDR3: CASSLKGGTEAFF
DNA: TGTGCCAGCAGCCTGAAAGGGGGCACTGAAGCTTTCTTT

V: TRBV9
D: .
size: .
J: TRBJ2-3
CDR3: CASSVASPDTQYF
DNA: TGTGCCAGCAGCGTAGCTTCTCCAGATACGCAGTATTTT

V: TRBV18
D: .
size: .
J: TRBJ1-1
CDR3: CASSPAFDREAFF
DNA: TGTGCCAGCTCACCCGCCTTCGACCGTGAAGCTTTCTTT

V: TRBV19
D: .
size: .
J: TRBJ1-2
CDR3: CASSKIRANDYGYTF
DNA: TGTGCCAGTAGTAAAATCAGGGCTAATGACTATGGCTACACCTTC

V: TRBV5-1
D: TRBD1
size: .
J: TRBJ2-7
CDR3: CASSLLADRAFYEQYF
DNA: TGCGCCAGCAGCTTGTTAGCGGACAGGGCCTTCTACGAGCAGTACTTC

V: TRBV11-3
D: TRBD1
size: once
J: TRBJ2-1
CDR3: CASSFRTGGVNEQFF
DNA: TGTGCCAGCAGCTTTAGGACAGGGGGAGTGAATGAGCAGTTCTTC

V: TRBV29-1
D: TRBD1
size: .
J: TRBJ1-5
CDR3: CSAGQGHGQPQHF
DNA: TGCAGCGCGGGACAGGGGCACGGGCAGCCCCAGCATTTT

V: TRBV19
D: TRBD2
size: .
J: TRBJ2-1
CDR3: CASVGGRASDEQFF
DNA: TGTGCCAGTGTGGGCGGGAGGGCGTCGGATGAGCAGTTCTTC

V: TRBV19
D: .
size: .
J: TRBJ1-1
CDR3: CASSPYSMNTEAFF
DNA: TGTGCCAGTAGTCCATACAGCATGAACACTGAAGCTTTCTTT

V: TRBV10-3
D: TRBD2
size: .
J: TRBJ2-1
CDR3: CAIRLASGGSYEQFF
DNA: TGTGCCATCAGGCTTGCTAGCGGGGGTTCGTATGAGCAGTTCTTC

V: TRBV5-6
D: .
size: once
J: TRBJ2-7
CDR3: CASSRGWAALSQYF
DNA: TGTGCCAGCAGCAGGGGATGGGCGGCTCTCTCTCAGTACTTC

V: TRBV25-1
D: .
size: .
J: TRBJ2-7
CDR3: CASRSGPGGAYEQYF
DNA: TGTGCCAGCCGAAGTGGACCAGGCGGAGCCTACGAGCAGTACTTC

V: TRBV2
D: .
size: .
J: TRBJ2-5
CDR3: CASTLGGTGEYQETQYF
DNA: TGTGCCAGCACCTTGGGGGGGACAGGCGAGTACCAAGAGACCCAGTACTTC

V: TRBV6-5
D: .
size: .
J: TRBJ2-1
CDR3: CASTRDLSYNEQFF
DNA: TGTGCCAGCACACGAGACTTATCCTACAATGAGCAGTTCTTC

V: TRBV20-1
D: .
size: .
J: TRBJ1-4
CDR3: CSARDTPGVFF
DNA: TGCAGTGCTAGAGATACCCCCGGGGTGTTTTTT

V: TRBV4-3
D: .
size: .
J: TRBJ2-1
CDR3: CASSQDRGEQFF
DNA: TGCGCCAGCAGCCAAGATCGGGGTGAGCAGTTCTTC

V: TRBV4-3
D: .
size: .
J: TRBJ2-2
CDR3: CASSQDRVPRELFF
DNA: TGCGCCAGCAGCCAAGATCGAGTTCCCCGGGAGCTGTTTTTT

V: TRBV4-1
D: .
size: .
J: TRBJ1-1
CDR3: CASSQLGAVSRAFF
DNA: TGCGCCAGCAGCCAGCTGGGGGCAGTATCTCGGGCTTTCTTT

V: TRBV12-5
D: .
size: .
J: TRBJ1-3
CDR3: CASGVMRDDGNTIYF
DNA: TGTGCTAGTGGTGTTATGCGGGACGATGGAAACACCATATATTTT

V: TRBV5-1
D: .
size: .
J: TRBJ2-3
CDR3: CASSLESVYSTDTQYF
DNA: TGCGCCAGCAGCTTGGAGTCCGTATATAGCACAGATACGCAGTATTTT

V: TRBV5-1
D: .
size: .
J: TRBJ1-2
CDR3: CASKEELYGYTF
DNA: TGCGCCAGCAAAGAAGAACTCTATGGCTACACCTTC

V: TRBV14
D: .
size: .
J: TRBJ1-3
CDR3: CASSLMAAGNTIYF
DNA: TGTGCCAGTTCCCTCATGGCAGCCGGAAACACCATATATTTT

V: TRBV5-4
D: TRBD1
size: .
J: TRBJ2-5
CDR3: CASSSGQGPGTQYF
DNA: TGTGCCAGCAGCTCGGGACAGGGCCCAGGGACCCAGTACTTC

V: TRBV6-1
D: TRBD1
size: .
J: TRBJ1-5
CDR3: CASRGQAISNQPQHF
DNA: TGTGCCAGCAGAGGACAGGCGATTAGCAATCAGCCCCAGCATTTT

V: TRBV11-2
D: TRBD2
size: .
J: TRBJ2-2
CDR3: CASSPRGLAGGPLTGELFF
DNA: TGTGCCAGCAGCCCCCGAGGACTAGCGGGAGGGCCCTTAACCGGGGAGCTGTTTTTT

V: TRBV6-6
D: .
size: .
J: TRBJ2-5
CDR3: CASSQPPGETQYF
DNA: TGTGCCAGCAGTCAGCCCCCGGGGGAGACCCAGTACTTC

V: TRBV5-1
D: .
size: .
J: TRBJ2-5
CDR3: CASSRDSGTQYF
DNA: TGCGCCAGCAGCCGGGACTCCGGGACCCAGTACTTC

V: TRBV19
D: .
size: .
J: TRBJ1-5
CDR3: CASSIPGGNQPQHF
DNA: TGTGCCAGTAGTATCCCAGGAGGGAATCAGCCCCAGCATTTT

V: TRBV12-5
D: .
size: .
J: TRBJ2-3
CDR3: CASGPPSGTDTQYF
DNA: TGTGCTAGTGGTCCGCCTAGCGGCACAGATACGCAGTATTTT

V: TRBV4-3
D: TRBD2
size: .
J: TRBJ2-7
CDR3: CASSHQRGAGYEQYF
DNA: TGCGCCAGCAGCCACCAGCGGGGGGCAGGGTACGAGCAGTACTTC

V: TRBV7-8
D: .
size: .
J: TRBJ2-6
CDR3: CASSPMRGSGANVLTF
DNA: TGTGCCAGCAGCCCGATGAGGGGCTCTGGGGCCAACGTCCTGACTTTC

V: TRBV4-3
D: TRBD2
size: .
J: TRBJ2-3
CDR3: CASSQTGLAHTDTQYF
DNA: TGCGCCAGCAGCCAAACCGGACTAGCCCACACAGATACGCAGTATTTT

V: TRBV29-1
D: TRBD2
size: .
J: TRBJ2-1
CDR3: CSVRTSGSYNEQFF
DNA: TGCAGCGTTCGGACTAGCGGGAGTTACAATGAGCAGTTCTTC

V: TRBV6-6
D: .
size: .
J: TRBJ2-6
CDR3: CASMRLSSGANVLTF
DNA: TGTGCCAGCATGCGGTTGAGCTCTGGGGCCAACGTCCTGACTTTC

V: TRBV7-8
D: .
size: .
J: TRBJ1-3
CDR3: CASSFWVGIGGNTIYF
DNA: TGTGCCAGCAGCTTCTGGGTGGGGATAGGTGGAAACACCATATATTTT

V: TRBV5-1
D: TRBD2
size: .
J: TRBJ2-5
CDR3: CASSLVGLAGGKETQYF
DNA: TGCGCCAGCAGCTTGGTGGGACTAGCGGGAGGAAAGGAGACCCAGTACTTC

V: TRBV11-3
D: .
size: .
J: TRBJ1-1
CDR3: CASRWTGTGNTEAFF
DNA: TGTGCCAGCAGGTGGACCGGGACGGGGAACACTGAAGCTTTCTTT

V: TRBV19
D: .
size: .
J: TRBJ1-1
CDR3: CASSIAGGIGTEAFF
DNA: TGTGCCAGTAGTATAGCCGGGGGAATAGGGACTGAAGCTTTCTTT

V: TRBV6-1
D: .
size: .
J: TRBJ1-1
CDR3: CASSPVVTGNTEAFF
DNA: TGTGCCAGCAGTCCAGTCGTAACAGGGAACACTGAAGCTTTCTTT

V: TRBV5-6
D: TRBD2
size: .
J: TRBJ2-3
CDR3: CASSLTSDSTDTQYF
DNA: TGTGCCAGCAGCTTGACTAGCGATAGCACAGATACGCAGTATTTT

V: TRBV28
D: TRBD1
size: .
J: TRBJ2-3
CDR3: CASSLLGGYRDRAADTQYF
DNA: TGTGCCAGCAGTTTATTAGGAGGATACCGGGACAGGGCCGCAGATACGCAGTATTTT

V: TRBV9
D: TRBD2
size: .
J: TRBJ2-5
CDR3: CASSAATSGQETQYF
DNA: TGTGCCAGCAGCGCGGCGACTAGCGGCCAAGAGACCCAGTACTTC

V: TRBV5-1
D: .
size: .
J: TRBJ2-1
CDR3: CASSLRRRYNEQFF
DNA: TGCGCCAGCAGCTTGAGGCGGCGCTACAATGAGCAGTTCTTC

V: TRBV7-8
D: .
size: .
J: TRBJ2-7
CDR3: CASSLAPPHEQYF
DNA: TGTGCCAGCAGCTTAGCGCCTCCCCACGAGCAGTACTTC

V: TRBV19
D: .
size: .
J: TRBJ2-4
CDR3: CASSELSQVAKNIQYF
DNA: TGTGCCAGTAGCGAGCTATCTCAGGTGGCCAAAAACATTCAGTACTTC

V: TRBV5-1
D: .
size: once
J: TRBJ2-3
CDR3: CASSFSSADTQYF
DNA: TGCGCCAGCAGCTTCTCCAGCGCAGATACGCAGTATTTT